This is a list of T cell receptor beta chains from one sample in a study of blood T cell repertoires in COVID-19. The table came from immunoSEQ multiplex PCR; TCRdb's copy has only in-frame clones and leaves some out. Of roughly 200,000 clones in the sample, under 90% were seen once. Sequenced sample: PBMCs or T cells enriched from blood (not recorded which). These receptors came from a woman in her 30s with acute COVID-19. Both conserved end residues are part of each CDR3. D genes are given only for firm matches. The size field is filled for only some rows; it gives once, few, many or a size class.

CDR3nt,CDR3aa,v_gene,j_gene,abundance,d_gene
TGCGCCAGCAGCCAAGCAGGGAACGACTACGAGCAGTACTTC,CASSQAGNDYEQYF,TRBV4-1,TRBJ2-7,.,.
TGTGCCTGGAGCGAGTATAGCAATCAGCCCCAGCATTTT,CAWSEYSNQPQHF,TRBV30,TRBJ1-5,.,.
TGTGCCAGTAGCTACGGGGGGACCTACAATGAGCAGTTCTTC,CASSYGGTYNEQFF,TRBV19,TRBJ2-1,once,TRBD2
TGTGCCAGCAGTTACCAGGGACTGGAGCCCCAGCATTTT,CASSYQGLEPQHF,TRBV6-5,TRBJ1-5,.,.
TGTGCCAGCTCACTAACGACAGCCTACGAGCAGTACTTC,CASSLTTAYEQYF,TRBV18,TRBJ2-7,.,.
TGTGCCAGCAGTCCCAGGGATCGCACTGAAGCTTTCTTT,CASSPRDRTEAFF,TRBV27,TRBJ1-1,.,.
TGTGCCAGCAGCAAAACCCCCGGACAGGGGAGTTATAGCAATCAGCCCCAGCATTTT,CASSKTPGQGSYSNQPQHF,TRBV7-9,TRBJ1-5,.,TRBD1
TGTGCCACCCTAGGACTGCGGAGCTCTGGAAACACCATATATTTT,CATLGLRSSGNTIYF,TRBV19,TRBJ1-3,.,.
TGTGCCTGGAGTGTACAGGTTTATGGAAACACCATATATTTT,CAWSVQVYGNTIYF,TRBV30,TRBJ1-3,.,.
TGTGCCAGCAGCGCCGACCGGGACAGGGCCTACGAGCAGTACTTC,CASSADRDRAYEQYF,TRBV9,TRBJ2-7,.,TRBD1
TGTGCCAGCAGTGAAGCGCTTCGGGGACAGGGAAAAATATATGGCTACACCTTC,CASSEALRGQGKIYGYTF,TRBV2,TRBJ1-2,once,TRBD1
TGTGCCAGCAGCGTAGGGGTAGCGACGACCTACGAGCAGTACTTC,CASSVGVATTYEQYF,TRBV9,TRBJ2-7,.,.
TGTGCCAGCAGCTTAGGACAGGGAACTCACAATGAGCAGTTCTTC,CASSLGQGTHNEQFF,TRBV11-3,TRBJ2-1,.,TRBD1
TGTGCCTGGAGACAGGGCCCGAACACCGGGGAGCTGTTTTTT,CAWRQGPNTGELFF,TRBV30,TRBJ2-2,.,.
TGTGCCAGCAGCTCGAGGGGGCCAGCGACCTCCGGCTACACCTTC,CASSSRGPATSGYTF,TRBV7-2,TRBJ1-2,.,TRBD1
TGTGCCAGCAGCGGGGGACTCGCAATCACAGATACGCAGTATTTT,CASSGGLAITDTQYF,TRBV7-2,TRBJ2-3,.,.
TGCGCCAGCAGCCAAGAGGCCCCTAGCGAGCTGGAGACCCAGTACTTC,CASSQEAPSELETQYF,TRBV4-3,TRBJ2-5,.,.
TGTGCCAGCATCAGGGTGGATAATTCACCCCTCCACTTT,CASIRVDNSPLHF,TRBV2,TRBJ1-6,once,.
TGTGCCATCAGTGATGGGACAGAGCTCTACAATGAGCAGTTCTTC,CAISDGTELYNEQFF,TRBV10-3,TRBJ2-1,.,TRBD1
.,CASSVGTGIETFF,TRBV5-1,TRBJ1-1,.,.
TGTGCCAGCAGCTTAAGTGTAGCGGGGGACCCAGATACGCAGTATTTT,CASSLSVAGDPDTQYF,TRBV7-3,TRBJ2-3,.,TRBD2
TGTGCCATCAGGGCCGGACAGGGTGGTGGCTACACCTTC,CAIRAGQGGGYTF,TRBV10-3,TRBJ1-2,.,TRBD1
TGCGCCAGCAGCGTCGGGACAGATTTCTATAGCTATGGCTACACCTTC,CASSVGTDFYSYGYTF,TRBV4-1,TRBJ1-2,.,TRBD1
TGTGCCAGTGCACAGGTTAACTCCTACAATGAGCAGTTCTTC,CASAQVNSYNEQFF,TRBV19,TRBJ2-1,.,.
TGTGCCAGTATGGGGACAGGGGCGATGGGGAATCAGCCCCAGCATTTT,CASMGTGAMGNQPQHF,TRBV19,TRBJ1-5,once,TRBD1
TGTGCCAGCAGTTTTCGGGAGGGATCCTCTGGAAACACCATATATTTT,CASSFREGSSGNTIYF,TRBV2,TRBJ1-3,.,.
TGTGCCAGCAGCTTAGGAGGAAAGTTGGGTGAAGCTTTCTTT,CASSLGGKLGEAFF,TRBV7-9,TRBJ1-1,.,.
TGTGCCAGCAGCCCTGCCGCGGTTACGAACACTGAAGCTTTCTTT,CASSPAAVTNTEAFF,TRBV9,TRBJ1-1,once,.
TGTGCCAGCAGCTTAGAGGGAGGATGGGAAAAACTGTTTTTT,CASSLEGGWEKLFF,TRBV7-9,TRBJ1-4,once,.
TGTGCCAGCAGACCCGGGACAGGGATGGGAGATTATGGCTACACCTTC,CASRPGTGMGDYGYTF,TRBV3-1/TRBV3-2,TRBJ1-2,.,TRBD1
TGTGCCAGTACCAAACTAGCGGGGGGGAGAGATACGCAGTATTTT,CASTKLAGGRDTQYF,TRBV19,TRBJ2-3,few,TRBD2
TGCGCCAGCAGCCAAGAGAGGCTAGCGGGGGCGGCAGATACGCAGTATTTT,CASSQERLAGAADTQYF,TRBV4-1,TRBJ2-3,.,TRBD2
TGTGCCAGTAGTATCAGACCGGGGTGGAATTCACCCCTCCACTTT,CASSIRPGWNSPLHF,TRBV19,TRBJ1-6,once,.
TGTGCCAGCAAGCGGGACAGGGGAAACACTGAAGCTTTCTTT,CASKRDRGNTEAFF,TRBV28,TRBJ1-1,.,TRBD1
TGTGCCAGCCAGGGGGACACCGGGGAGCTGTTTTTT,CASQGDTGELFF,TRBV14,TRBJ2-2,.,TRBD1
TGTGCCAGCAGCCAAAAAACGGGACACCTAAACTATGGCTACACCTTC,CASSQKTGHLNYGYTF,TRBV3-1/TRBV3-2,TRBJ1-2,.,.
TGTGCCAGCATGAGAGTTGACATGCCTGGAAACACCATATATTTT,CASMRVDMPGNTIYF,TRBV2,TRBJ1-3,.,.
TGTGCCAGCAGCTCCCCGACAGGGGGAAACACTGAAGCTTTCTTT,CASSSPTGGNTEAFF,TRBV7-8,TRBJ1-1,.,TRBD1
TGTGCCAGCACCAACCCAGCGGGGGGTCCCGGCGAGCAGTACTTC,CASTNPAGGPGEQYF,TRBV28,TRBJ2-7,.,TRBD2
TGTGCCAGCAGTCCCCAGGGGATCCCGGGCAACCACTATGGCTACACCTTC,CASSPQGIPGNHYGYTF,TRBV5-6,TRBJ1-2,.,.
TGTGCCTGGAGCGACAGGGGCTATAATTCACCCCTCCACTTT,CAWSDRGYNSPLHF,TRBV30,TRBJ1-6,.,TRBD1
TGTGCCTGGAGTGTCCGACAGGGATCCTACGAGCAGTACTTC,CAWSVRQGSYEQYF,TRBV30,TRBJ2-7,.,TRBD1
TGTGCCAGCAGCGGAGACAGGGGAGAAAAACTGTTTTTT,CASSGDRGEKLFF,TRBV7-2,TRBJ1-4,.,TRBD1
TGTGCCAGCATAGACGGGGGAGTCACAGATACGCAGTATTTT,CASIDGGVTDTQYF,TRBV6-5,TRBJ2-3,.,.
TGTGCCAGCAGCTTAACCGCCGGGGCGGGAAATCAGCCCCAGCATTTT,CASSLTAGAGNQPQHF,TRBV7-9,TRBJ1-5,.,.
TGTGCCAGCAGCCCTCAGTTAACTGAAGCTTTCTTT,CASSPQLTEAFF,TRBV9,TRBJ1-1,.,.
TGCGCCAGCAGCCGAGATACAGGGTCCAACACTGAAGCTTTCTTT,CASSRDTGSNTEAFF,TRBV5-1,TRBJ1-1,few,.
TGTGCCAGCAGCTTCCCGGGACAGGGACTCAATGAGCAGTTCTTC,CASSFPGQGLNEQFF,TRBV13,TRBJ2-1,.,TRBD1
TGTGCCAGCAGCGCCGGGAGGGAGCTGAACACTGAAGCTTTCTTT,CASSAGRELNTEAFF,TRBV2,TRBJ1-1,.,.
TGTGCCAGCAGCAAGCCGGGACAGGTGTACGAGCAGTACTTC,CASSKPGQVYEQYF,TRBV7-8,TRBJ2-7,.,TRBD1
TGTGCCAGCAGACAGGTCCCTAACTATGGCTACACCTTC,CASRQVPNYGYTF,TRBV2,TRBJ1-2,.,.
TGTGCCAGCAGCGTAGAAAGGTACGGGGTGGAGCAGTACTTC,CASSVERYGVEQYF,TRBV9,TRBJ2-7,.,.
TGTGCCAGCAAAATCAACAGGGTAACTGAAGCTTTCTTT,CASKINRVTEAFF,TRBV6-5,TRBJ1-1,few,.
TGCGCCAGCTCTAGAGACAGGGGTCGTCATCAGCCCCAGCATTTT,CASSRDRGRHQPQHF,TRBV4-1,TRBJ1-5,.,TRBD1
TGTGCTAGTGGTTTCCTGGAGAGCAACACTGAAGCTTTCTTT,CASGFLESNTEAFF,TRBV12-5,TRBJ1-1,once,.